This T cell receptor beta chain was obtained from a study of T-cell reconstitution after alpha-beta-depleted transplantation in children. Germline-derived CDR1 and CDR2 are MNHNS and SASEGT. Between the trimmed V and J ends, which lost 1 base and 2 bases, there was a span of 8 bases. The CDR3 runs 14 residues. The TCRbeta library incorporated unique molecular identifiers. TCRdb called the PCR reads again in MiXCR, with one record for every CDR3 protein. This sample has around 400,000 distinct CDR3 sequences; approximately 10% occur once, and the top ten carry roughly 5%. The V gene is TRBV6-1, the J gene TRBJ2-5; D is undetermined. The clonotype was recovered from a human donor who donated a stem cell graft to a child with acute myeloid leukemia. The input for sequencing was PBMCs from the stem cell graft donor, taken from the stem cell graft. The CDR3 loop reads CASSEVLFQETQYF. DNA of the CDR3: TGTGCCAGCAGTGAAGTTCTCTTTCAAGAGACCCAGTACTTC.